The rows below give T cell receptor beta chains drawn from one sample of a study of CD8 T cells in Susac syndrome. TCRdb reprocessed the immunoSEQ multiplex PCR reads via MiXCR and lists one record per CDR3 protein. The profile shows 120,000 or so distinct CDR3 sequences, around 94% of them singletons. The sample comprised CD8+ T cells from PBMCs. Receptors were obtained from a human donor with Susac syndrome. The CDR3 runs from the conserved cysteine through the conserved F or W.

V gene	CDR3 length	J gene	CDR3 protein
TRBV28	16	TRBJ2-3	CASSFSFQGVADTQYF
TRBV11-2	17	TRBJ2-7	CASSLSVAGGSIDEQYF
TRBV4-3	15	TRBJ2-7	CASSQDRDTSYEQYF
TRBV4-1	16	TRBJ2-7	CASSQEVRGANYEQYF
TRBV10-3	17	TRBJ2-5	CAIRREGSHQLEETQYF
TRBV20-1	16	TRBJ2-1	CSASGTSGSSYNEQFF
TRBV4-2	14	TRBJ1-6	CASSRRQLDSPLHF
TRBV3-1	17	TRBJ2-2	CASSGRYRETNTGELFF
TRBV19	11	TRBJ1-2	CASRIDFGYTF
TRBV4-3	15	TRBJ1-1	CASSQVQGEYTEAFF
TRBV6-4	16	TRBJ2-6	CASSPTSDSGANVLTF
TRBV7-2	14	TRBJ2-7	CASSLAGVTYEQYF
TRBV12-3/TRBV12-4	12	TRBJ1-2	CASSLGHHGYTF
TRBV11-2	15	TRBJ2-1	CASSPLDRVSDEQFF
TRBV27	13	TRBJ2-1	CASRQFPGDEQFF
TRBV9	16	TRBJ2-3	CASSHGRALYTDTQYF
TRBV6-5	14	TRBJ2-3	CASSRESSTDTQYF
TRBV20-1	15	TRBJ2-5	CSARGPDRERETQYF
TRBV29-1	13	TRBJ2-7	CSVAETAPYEQYF
TRBV4-2	15	TRBJ1-5	CASSQEGVSNQPQHF
TRBV6-6	13	TRBJ2-1	CASSYSENNEQFF
TRBV2	12	TRBJ1-6	CASSDSNSPLHF
TRBV7-2	14	TRBJ1-4	CASSTWDTNEKLFF
TRBV30	16	TRBJ2-1	CAWGAVTESRYNEQFF